This T cell receptor beta chain stems from a study of cytomegalovirus exposure and HLA in healthy donors. Details on this clone: Its specificity is not known.

Findings and caveats of the study: A later analysis linked a missense DCLRE1C variant to TCR beta V- and J-gene trimming. A few chains tied to CMV proved CMV antigen-specific in vitro.

PCR employed 60 Vbeta and 13 Jbeta primers. Generated by immunoSEQ multiplex PCR, the TCRdb table keeps only in-frame clones and is missing some. This sample has 150,000 to 200,000 clones, with less than 75% found just once. The CDR3 length is 17 residues. V dropped 1 base and J dropped 10; count of bases not matched to a gene: 15. The germline CDR1 and CDR2 sequences are SGHRS and YFSETQ. Sequenced material: PBMCs. The TCR was taken from a girl aged 10-17 years in good health and CMV-seronegative. This sequence joins TRBV5-1 and TRBJ2-1; 9 bases are shared with TRBD2. CDR3 DNA sequence: TGCGCCAGCAGCTTGTACTGGGCGGGGGGGATCGGCGGGGAGCAGTTCTTC. Its translation is CASSLYWAGGIGGEQFF.